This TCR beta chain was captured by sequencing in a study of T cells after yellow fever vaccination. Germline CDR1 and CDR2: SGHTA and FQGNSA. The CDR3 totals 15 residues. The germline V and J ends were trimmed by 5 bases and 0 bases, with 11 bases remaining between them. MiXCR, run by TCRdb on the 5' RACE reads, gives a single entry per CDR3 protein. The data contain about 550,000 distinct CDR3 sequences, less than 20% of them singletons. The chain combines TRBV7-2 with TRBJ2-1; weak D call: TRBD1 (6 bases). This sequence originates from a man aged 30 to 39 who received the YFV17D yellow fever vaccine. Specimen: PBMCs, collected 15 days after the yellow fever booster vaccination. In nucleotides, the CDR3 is TGTGCCAGCAGCCTCCGACAGGACTCCTACAATGAGCAGTTCTTC. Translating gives CASSLRQDSYNEQFF.